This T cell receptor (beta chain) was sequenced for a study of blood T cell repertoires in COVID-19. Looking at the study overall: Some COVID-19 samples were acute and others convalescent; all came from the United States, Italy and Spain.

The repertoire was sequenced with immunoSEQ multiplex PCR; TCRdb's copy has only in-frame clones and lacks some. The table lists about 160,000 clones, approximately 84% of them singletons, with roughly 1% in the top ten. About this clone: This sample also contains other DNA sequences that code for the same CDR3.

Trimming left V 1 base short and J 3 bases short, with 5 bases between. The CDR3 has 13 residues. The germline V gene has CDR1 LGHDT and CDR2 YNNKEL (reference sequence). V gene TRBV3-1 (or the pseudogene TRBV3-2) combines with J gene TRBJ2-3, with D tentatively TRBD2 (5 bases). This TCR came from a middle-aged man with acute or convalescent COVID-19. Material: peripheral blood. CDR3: CASSQAGTDTQYF. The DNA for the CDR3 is TGTGCCAGCAGCCAAGCGGGGACAGATACGCAGTATTTT.